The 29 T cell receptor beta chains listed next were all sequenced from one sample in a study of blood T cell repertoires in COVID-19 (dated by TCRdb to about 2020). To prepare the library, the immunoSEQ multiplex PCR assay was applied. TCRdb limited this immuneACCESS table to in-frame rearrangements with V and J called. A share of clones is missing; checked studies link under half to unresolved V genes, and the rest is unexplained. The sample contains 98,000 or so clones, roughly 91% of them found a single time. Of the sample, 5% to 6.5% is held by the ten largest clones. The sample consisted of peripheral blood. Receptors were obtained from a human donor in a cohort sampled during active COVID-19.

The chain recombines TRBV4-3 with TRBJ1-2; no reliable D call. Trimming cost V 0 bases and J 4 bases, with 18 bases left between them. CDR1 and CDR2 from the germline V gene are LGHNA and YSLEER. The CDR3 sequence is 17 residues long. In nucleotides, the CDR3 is TGCGCCAGCAGCCAAGATCAAGCGGGCTCCCTAGCCTATGGCTACACCTTC. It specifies CASSQDQAGSLAYGYTF.

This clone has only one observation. The CDR3 is CASSFQRTEAFF. CDR3 in DNA: TGTGCCAGCAGTTTTCAGCGCACTGAAGCTTTCTTT. This chain links TRBV28 with TRBJ1-1; D is undetermined. With 3 bases removed from V and 4 bases from J, the gap between germline ends came to 6 bases. The CDR3 contains 12 residues. Germline CDR1 and CDR2: MDHEN and SYDVKM.

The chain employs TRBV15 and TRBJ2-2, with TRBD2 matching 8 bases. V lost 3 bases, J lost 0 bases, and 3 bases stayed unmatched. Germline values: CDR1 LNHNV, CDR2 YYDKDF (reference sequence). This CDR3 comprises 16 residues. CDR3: CATSRSGSANTGELFF. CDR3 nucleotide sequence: TGTGCCACCAGCAGGAGCGGGAGCGCGAACACCGGGGAGCTGTTTTTT.

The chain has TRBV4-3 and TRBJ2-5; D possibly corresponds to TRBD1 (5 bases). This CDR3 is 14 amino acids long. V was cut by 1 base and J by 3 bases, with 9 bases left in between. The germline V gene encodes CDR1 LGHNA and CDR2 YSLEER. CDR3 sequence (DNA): TGCGCCAGCAGCCAAGTTTTAGGGGAAGAGACCCAGTACTTC. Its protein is CASSQVLGEETQYF.

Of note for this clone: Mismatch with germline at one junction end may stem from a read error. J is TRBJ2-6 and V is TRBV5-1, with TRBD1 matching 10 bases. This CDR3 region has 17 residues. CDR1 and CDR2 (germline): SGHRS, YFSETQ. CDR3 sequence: CASSPEGQGSGANILTF. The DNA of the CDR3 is TGCGCCAGCAGCCCGGAGGGACAGGGGTCTGGGGCCAACATCCTGACTTTC.

For the CDR3, the DNA is TGTGCCAGCAGCGATTACCGACAGGGGACATATGGCTACACCTTC. This gives the protein CASSDYRQGTYGYTF. The chain links TRBV7-9 to TRBJ1-2; 8 bases fit TRBD1. The V gene end was trimmed by 5 bases and the J gene end by 5 bases; junction bases not matched to a gene: 10. The CDR3 sequence is 15 residues long. Looked up from germline, CDR1 is SEHNR and CDR2 is FQNEAQ (reference sequence).

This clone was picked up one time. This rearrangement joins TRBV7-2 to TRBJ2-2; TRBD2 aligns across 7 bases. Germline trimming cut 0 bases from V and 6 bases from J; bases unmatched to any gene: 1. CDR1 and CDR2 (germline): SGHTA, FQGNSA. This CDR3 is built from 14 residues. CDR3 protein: CASSLAGGPGELFF. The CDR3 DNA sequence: TGTGCCAGCAGCTTAGCGGGAGGGCCCGGGGAGCTGTTTTTT.

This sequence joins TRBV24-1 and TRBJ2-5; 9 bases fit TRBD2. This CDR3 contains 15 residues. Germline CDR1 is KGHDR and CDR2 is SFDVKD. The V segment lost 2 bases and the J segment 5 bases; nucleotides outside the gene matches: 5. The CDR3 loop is CATSDSGLAWETQYF. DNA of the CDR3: TGTGCCACCAGTGATTCCGGACTAGCGTGGGAGACCCAGTACTTC.

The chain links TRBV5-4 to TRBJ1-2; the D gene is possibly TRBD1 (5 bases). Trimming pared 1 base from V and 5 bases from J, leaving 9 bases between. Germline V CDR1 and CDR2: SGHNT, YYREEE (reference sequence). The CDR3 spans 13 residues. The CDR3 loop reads CASSLSTGYGYTF. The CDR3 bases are TGTGCCAGCAGCTTGAGCACAGGTTATGGCTACACCTTC.

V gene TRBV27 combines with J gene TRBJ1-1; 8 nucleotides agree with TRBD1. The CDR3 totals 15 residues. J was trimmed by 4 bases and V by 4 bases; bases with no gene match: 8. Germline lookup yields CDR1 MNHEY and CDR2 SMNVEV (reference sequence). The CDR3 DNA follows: TGTGCCAGCAGTTGGCGGACAGGGTTGTTCACTGAAGCTTTCTTT. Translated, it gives CASSWRTGLFTEAFF.

CDR3 sequence: CASIPGLAGGEQYF. CDR3 nucleotide sequence: TGTGCCAGCATCCCGGGACTAGCGGGAGGCGAGCAGTACTTC. The chain is built from TRBV7-2 and TRBJ2-7, with 15 bases aligning to TRBD2. The CDR3 runs 14 residues. Germline V gives CDR1 SGHTA, CDR2 FQGNSA. J was trimmed by 6 bases and V by 7 bases; bases with no gene match: 4.

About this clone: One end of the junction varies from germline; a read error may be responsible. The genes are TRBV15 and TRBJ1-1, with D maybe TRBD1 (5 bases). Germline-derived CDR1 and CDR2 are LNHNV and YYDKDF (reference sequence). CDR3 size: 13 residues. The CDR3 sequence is CATSRSGNAEAFF. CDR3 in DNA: TGTGCCACCAGCAGATCAGGGAACGCTGAAGCTTTCTTT.

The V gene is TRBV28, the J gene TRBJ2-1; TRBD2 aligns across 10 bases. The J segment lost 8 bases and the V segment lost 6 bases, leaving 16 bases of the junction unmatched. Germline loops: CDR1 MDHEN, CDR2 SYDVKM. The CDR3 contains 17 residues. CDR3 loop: CASSPPGSGRALDEQFF. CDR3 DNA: TGTGCCAGCAGCCCTCCGGGCAGCGGGAGGGCCCTTGATGAGCAGTTCTTC.

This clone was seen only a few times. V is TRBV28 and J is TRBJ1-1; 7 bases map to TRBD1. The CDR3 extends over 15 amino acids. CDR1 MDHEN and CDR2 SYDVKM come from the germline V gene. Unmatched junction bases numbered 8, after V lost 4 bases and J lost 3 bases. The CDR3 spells CASSSQGRGDTEAFF. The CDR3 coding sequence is TGTGCCAGCAGTTCACAGGGGAGAGGGGACACTGAAGCTTTCTTT.

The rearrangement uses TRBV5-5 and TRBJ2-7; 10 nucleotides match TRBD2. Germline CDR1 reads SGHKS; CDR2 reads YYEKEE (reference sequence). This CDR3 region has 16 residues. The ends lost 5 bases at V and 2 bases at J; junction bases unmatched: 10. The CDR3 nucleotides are TGTGCCAGCAGGCCGTTCGGACTAGCGGAGGCCTACGAGCAGTACTTC. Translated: CASRPFGLAEAYEQYF.

CDR3 region: CSARVRLEAFF. The CDR3 DNA reads TGCAGTGCTAGAGTGAGGCTTGAAGCTTTCTTT. The chain has TRBV20-1 and TRBJ1-1; D unresolved. There are 11 residues in the CDR3. The germline gives CDR1 DFQATT, CDR2 SNEGSKA (reference sequence). Trimming pared 1 base from V and 7 bases from J, leaving 7 bases between.

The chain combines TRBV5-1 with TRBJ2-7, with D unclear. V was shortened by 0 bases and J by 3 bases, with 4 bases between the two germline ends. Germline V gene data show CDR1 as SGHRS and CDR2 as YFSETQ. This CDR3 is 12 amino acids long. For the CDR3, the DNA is TGCGCCAGCAGCTTGGTCGGCTACGAGCAGTACTTC. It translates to CASSLVGYEQYF.

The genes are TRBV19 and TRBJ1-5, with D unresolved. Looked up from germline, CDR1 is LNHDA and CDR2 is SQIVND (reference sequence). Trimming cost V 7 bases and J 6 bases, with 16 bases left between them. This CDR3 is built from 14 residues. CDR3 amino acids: CASNLRRAGQPQHF. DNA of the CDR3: TGTGCCAGTAATTTGCGGCGGGCAGGTCAGCCCCAGCATTTT.

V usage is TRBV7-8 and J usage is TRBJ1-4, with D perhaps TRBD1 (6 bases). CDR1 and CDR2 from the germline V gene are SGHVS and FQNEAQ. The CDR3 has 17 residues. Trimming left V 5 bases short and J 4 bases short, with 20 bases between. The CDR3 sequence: CASSGAGTDRFNEKLFF. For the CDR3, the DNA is TGTGCCAGCAGCGGGGCCGGGACGGACAGATTTAATGAAAAACTGTTTTTT.

In DNA form, the CDR3 reads TGCGCCAGCAGGGGCGGGAGTTCCTACAATGAGCAGTTCTTC. It yields the protein CASRGGSSYNEQFF. V usage is TRBV5-1 and J usage is TRBJ2-1; the match to TRBD2 covers 7 bases. V shed 5 bases and J 1 base; nucleotides not matched to a gene: 3. There are 14 residues in the CDR3. Germline CDR1 and CDR2: SGHRS and YFSETQ.

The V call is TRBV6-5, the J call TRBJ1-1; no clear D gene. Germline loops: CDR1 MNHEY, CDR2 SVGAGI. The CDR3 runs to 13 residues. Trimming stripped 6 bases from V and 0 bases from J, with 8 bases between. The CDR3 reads CASSPKMNTEAFF. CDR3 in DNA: TGTGCCAGCAGCCCAAAAATGAACACTGAAGCTTTCTTT.

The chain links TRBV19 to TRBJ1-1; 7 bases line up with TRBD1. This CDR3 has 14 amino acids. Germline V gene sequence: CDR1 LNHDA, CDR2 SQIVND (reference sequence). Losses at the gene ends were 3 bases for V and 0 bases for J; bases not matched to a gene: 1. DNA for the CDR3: TGTGCCAGTAGTATCGACAGGGTGAACACTGAAGCTTTCTTT. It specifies CASSIDRVNTEAFF.

DNA of the CDR3: TGTGCCAGCAGCTTAGAGGTCGGAAATACGCAGTATTTT. Its protein is CASSLEVGNTQYF. The V and J genes are TRBV12-1 and TRBJ2-3; the table's D call of TRBD2 was not tested on the DNA. TRBV12-1 is a documented pseudogene. This CDR3 is built from 13 residues.

This CDR3 reads CATKQEEAFF. The CDR3 DNA is TGTGCCACCAAGCAGGAAGAAGCTTTCTTT. This sequence joins TRBV28 and TRBJ1-1; D is uncertain. Germline-derived CDR1 and CDR2 are MDHEN and SYDVKM. V gave up 10 bases and J gave up 8 bases, with 11 bases separating them. The CDR3 is 10 residues long.

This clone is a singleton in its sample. In nucleotides, the CDR3 is TGTGCCAGCAGCCGTTGGGCGACTAGCGGGAGGAAGGCCTACGAGCAGTACTTC. This gives the protein CASSRWATSGRKAYEQYF. This rearrangement joins TRBV7-8 to TRBJ2-7; 13 bases map to TRBD2. CDR3 length: 18 residues. The germline V gene encodes CDR1 SGHVS and CDR2 FQNEAQ. V shed 5 bases, J shed 2 bases, and the junction held 12 bases outside the gene matches.

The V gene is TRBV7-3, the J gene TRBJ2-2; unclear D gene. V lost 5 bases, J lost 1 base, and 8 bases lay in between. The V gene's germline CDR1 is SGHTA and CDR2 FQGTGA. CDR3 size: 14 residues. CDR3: CASSVRQNTGELFF. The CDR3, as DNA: TGTGCCAGCAGCGTAAGACAGAACACCGGGGAGCTGTTTTTT.

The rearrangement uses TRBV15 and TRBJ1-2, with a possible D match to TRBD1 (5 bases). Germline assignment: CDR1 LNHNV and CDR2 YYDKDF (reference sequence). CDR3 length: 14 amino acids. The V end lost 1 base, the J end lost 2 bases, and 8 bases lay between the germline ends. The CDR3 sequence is CATSRGQKNYGYTF. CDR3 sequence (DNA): TGTGCCACCAGCAGAGGACAGAAGAACTATGGCTACACCTTC.

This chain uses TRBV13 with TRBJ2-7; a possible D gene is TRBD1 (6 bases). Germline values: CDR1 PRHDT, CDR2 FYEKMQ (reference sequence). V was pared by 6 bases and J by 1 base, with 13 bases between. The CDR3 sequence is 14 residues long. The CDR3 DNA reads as TGTGCCAGCAGAACAGGGTCGGGATCCTACGAGCAGTACTTC. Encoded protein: CASRTGSGSYEQYF. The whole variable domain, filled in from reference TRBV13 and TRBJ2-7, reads AAGVIQSPRHLIKEKRETATLKCYPIPRHDTVYWYQQGPGQDPQFLISFYEKMQSDKGSIPDRFSAQQFSDYHSELNMSSLELGDSALYFCASRTGSGSYEQYFGPGTRLTVT.

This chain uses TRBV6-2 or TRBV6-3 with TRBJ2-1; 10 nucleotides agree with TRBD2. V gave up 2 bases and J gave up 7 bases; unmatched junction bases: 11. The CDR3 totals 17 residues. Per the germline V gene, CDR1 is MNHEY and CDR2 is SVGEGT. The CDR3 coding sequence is TGTGCCAGCAGTTACCCACTAGCGGGATTACAGGTGAATGAGCAGTTCTTC. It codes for CASSYPLAGLQVNEQFF.